This T cell receptor beta chain appears in the sequencing data of a study of blood T cell repertoires in COVID-19. This table comes from immunoSEQ multiplex PCR, and its TCRdb copy is limited to in-frame clones, with some not included. This table holds 120,000 or so clones, more than 90% found once. In its sample, this clone was seen a few times. The sample comprised peripheral blood. The clonotype originates from a man aged 55-75 years with COVID-19, enrolled during active disease.

CDR3 sequence reads: CATSDLQGQHF. As DNA, the CDR3 is TGTGCCACCAGTGATTTACAGGGCCAGCATTTT. The chain combines TRBV24-1 with TRBJ1-5; a possible D gene is TRBD1 (6 bases). V lost 1 base and J lost 12, with 6 bases in between. The germline V gene encodes CDR1 KGHDR and CDR2 SFDVKD. CDR3 length equals 11 residues.